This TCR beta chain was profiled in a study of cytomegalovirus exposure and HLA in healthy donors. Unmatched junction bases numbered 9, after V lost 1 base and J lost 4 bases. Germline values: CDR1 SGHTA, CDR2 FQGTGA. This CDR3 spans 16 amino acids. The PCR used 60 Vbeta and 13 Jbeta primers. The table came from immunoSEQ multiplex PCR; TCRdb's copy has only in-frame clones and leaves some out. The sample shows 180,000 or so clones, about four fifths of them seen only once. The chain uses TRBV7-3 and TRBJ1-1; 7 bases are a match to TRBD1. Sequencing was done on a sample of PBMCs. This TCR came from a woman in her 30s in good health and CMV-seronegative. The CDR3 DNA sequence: TGTGCCAGCAGCTTAAGTCGACAGGGCACGGGCACTGAAGCTTTCTTT. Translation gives CASSLSRQGTGTEAFF.